A single sample is the source of the 25 T cell receptor beta chains below, sequenced in a study of T-cell memory formation after mild COVID-19. From the 5' RACE reads, TCRdb called clonotypes with MiXCR, one entry per CDR3 protein. In the table there are 85,000 to 120,000 distinct CDR3 sequences, approximately 13% of which are singletons. Sequencing was done on a sample of PBMCs or a T cell subset sorted from them (not recorded which). These receptors all stem from an adult woman who had mild COVID-19 (a few samples of this study predate the infection). Cell type and time point are not known.

The chain recombines TRBV7-9 with TRBJ2-1; TRBD1 matches 9 bases. The germline gives CDR1 SEHNR, CDR2 FQNEAQ (reference sequence). Losses at the gene ends were 1 base for V and 4 bases for J; bases not matched to a gene: 2. The CDR3 loop spans 15 amino acids. The DNA of the CDR3 is TGTGCCAGCAGCTTAGTCGGGACAGGGTACAATGAGCAGTTCTTC. Its translation: CASSLVGTGYNEQFF.

Written as DNA, the CDR3 is TGTGCCAGCAGTTTATCGACACGCCAAGCTACAGATACGCAGTATTTT. Its protein product is CASSLSTRQATDTQYF. The genes are TRBV27 and TRBJ2-3; no definite D call. Trimming left V 0 bases short and J 3 bases short, with 13 bases between. Germline V CDR1 and CDR2: MNHEY, SMNVEV (reference sequence). This CDR3 has 16 residues.

The chain couples TRBV7-9 to TRBJ1-1; no firm D call. The CDR3 consists of 12 residues. Germline V gene data show CDR1 as SEHNR and CDR2 as FQNEAQ (reference sequence). V was cut by 7 bases and J by 5 bases, with 11 bases left in between. In DNA, the CDR3 is TGTGCCAGCACCGTAGTGAGGACTGAAGCTTTCTTT. Translated, it gives CASTVVRTEAFF. Supplemented by reference TRBV7-9 and TRBJ1-1, the full variable domain reads DTGVSQNPRHKITKRGQNVTFRCDPISEHNRLYWYRQTLGQGPEFLTYFQNEAQLEKSRLLSDRFSAERPKGSFSTLEIQRTEQGDSAMYLCASTVVRTEAFFGQGTRLTVV.

The rearrangement links TRBV15 to TRBJ1-1; TRBD1 aligns across 8 bases. This CDR3 has 15 residues. V trimming: 8 bases; J trimming: 0 bases; junction bases outside the gene matches: 8. From germline, CDR1 is LNHNV and CDR2 YYDKDF (reference sequence). The CDR3 bases are TGTGCCACCCTGGGCCAGGGGGCGATGAACACTGAAGCTTTCTTT. Translated, it gives CATLGQGAMNTEAFF.

Only a few counts were recorded for this clonotype. CDR3 bases: TGCGCCAGCAGCCCCCGTGGGGACACCTCCTACGAGCAGTACTTC. The encoded protein is CASSPRGDTSYEQYF. This chain links TRBV4-1 with TRBJ2-7; D possibly corresponds to TRBD1 (6 bases). V shed 4 bases and J shed 0 bases, with 13 bases lying between them. Germline loops: CDR1 MGHRA, CDR2 YSYEKL. The CDR3 sequence is 15 residues long.

J is TRBJ2-7 and V is TRBV27; unclear D gene. V dropped 7 bases and J dropped 2 bases, with 9 bases sitting between them. CDR3 length: 12 residues. CDR1 and CDR2 from the germline V gene are MNHEY and SMNVEV (reference sequence). CDR3 nucleotide sequence: TGTGCCAGCAAGGGCGTAACCTACGAGCAGTACTTC. Translating gives CASKGVTYEQYF.

The chain employs TRBV7-6 and TRBJ1-6; TRBD1 might be the D (6 bases). The CDR3 spans 16 residues. Germline V CDR1 and CDR2: SGHVS, FNYEAQ. Trimming stripped 4 bases from V and 4 bases from J, with 14 bases between. CDR3 in amino acids: CASSSPPDSYNSPLHF. The CDR3 bases are TGTGCCAGCAGCTCCCCCCCGGACAGTTATAATTCACCCCTCCACTTT.

The V gene is TRBV12-3 or TRBV12-4, the J gene TRBJ2-7; D is possibly TRBD2 (5 bases). V was pared by 7 bases and J by 7 bases, with 17 bases between. The CDR3 loop spans 13 amino acids. The CDR3 DNA reads TGTGCCAGCACCGATAAGAGGACGGGAGAGCAGTACTTC. Its translation is CASTDKRTGEQYF.

V usage is TRBV12-3 or TRBV12-4 and J usage is TRBJ1-2; TRBD1 matches at 8 bases. The V gene end was trimmed by 7 bases and the J gene end by 6 bases; junction bases not matched to a gene: 7. This CDR3 is 13 amino acids long. The CDR3 DNA follows: TGTGCCAGCATTAGGGCAGGGGGCGATGGCTACACCTTC. Protein: CASIRAGGDGYTF.

This clonotype was observed a handful of times. The rearrangement uses TRBV30 and TRBJ2-1; the match to TRBD2 covers 12 bases. CDR1 is GTSNPN, CDR2 SVGIG, per germline (reference sequence). The trim removed 5 bases at V and 4 bases at J, leaving 3 bases unmatched. This CDR3 spans 14 amino acids. Here the CDR3 DNA reads TGTGCCTGGCGGGGACTAGCGGGTTACAATGAGCAGTTCTTC. As protein: CAWRGLAGYNEQFF.

In its sample, this clonotype was seen a few times. The rearrangement joins TRBV4-3 to TRBJ2-1; 11 nucleotides match TRBD1. The germline V gene has CDR1 LGHNA and CDR2 YSLEER. V shed 4 bases, J shed 6 bases, and the junction held 11 bases outside the gene matches. This CDR3 is 17 amino acids long. The CDR3 coding sequence is TGCGCCAGCAGCCCTTCGGGAGGGACAGGGGGGTTCAATGAGCAGTTCTTC. This translates into CASSPSGGTGGFNEQFF.

This clonotype was picked up many times. The chain is built from TRBV6-5 and TRBJ2-2, with D perhaps matching TRBD1 (6 bases). Trimming took off 0 bases at V and 4 bases at J, with 6 bases between the two ends. Germline V gene data show CDR1 as MNHEY and CDR2 as SVGAGI. This CDR3 is 14 amino acids long. This chain's CDR3 is CASSYSQGTGELFF. CDR3 sequence (DNA): TGTGCCAGCAGTTACTCACAGGGCACCGGGGAGCTGTTTTTT.

This chain links TRBV6-5 with TRBJ2-1, with no clear D. The CDR3 is 13 residues long. V lost 0 bases to trimming and J lost 6 bases, with 6 bases between them. Germline V gene sequence: CDR1 MNHEY, CDR2 SVGAGI. The CDR3: CASSYSSANEQFF. As DNA, the CDR3 is TGTGCCAGCAGTTACTCGAGCGCCAATGAGCAGTTCTTC.

Only a few counts were recorded for this clonotype. This CDR3 is CASSISGSFYGYTF. The DNA for the CDR3 is TGTGCCAGTAGTATATCCGGCTCGTTCTATGGCTACACCTTC. The V call is TRBV19, the J call TRBJ1-2; D call uncertain. The CDR3 runs to 14 residues. The germline V and J ends were trimmed by 2 bases and 4 bases, with 11 bases remaining between them. Germline CDR1 is LNHDA and CDR2 is SQIVND (reference sequence).

This clonotype was detected many times. The chain links TRBV27 to TRBJ2-7; D is unclear. Germline assignment: CDR1 MNHEY and CDR2 SMNVEV (reference sequence). Trimming removed 5 bases from V and 5 bases from J, with 13 bases in between. This CDR3 has 13 amino acids. DNA of the CDR3: TGTGCCAGCAGTAGTGGCGGACGGGACGAGCAGTACTTC. Translating it yields CASSSGGRDEQYF.

This sequence joins TRBV20-1 and TRBJ2-3, with 8 bases fitting TRBD2. The V and J ends lost 0 bases and 3 bases, in that order; junction bases with no gene match: 14. Germline CDR1 DFQATT, CDR2 SNEGSKA (reference sequence). The length of the CDR3 is 18 residues. This CDR3 is CSARDPTSAIWGTDTQYF. DNA of the CDR3: TGCAGTGCTAGAGATCCGACTAGCGCAATCTGGGGAACAGATACGCAGTATTTT.

This clonotype was picked up many times. The chain couples TRBV27 to TRBJ2-7, with TRBD2 matching over 7 bases. The V segment lost 6 bases and the J segment 2 bases; nucleotides outside the gene matches: 10. The CDR3 extends over 15 amino acids. The V gene's germline CDR1 is MNHEY and CDR2 SMNVEV (reference sequence). CDR3 in amino acids: CASSQWGGTPYEQYF. CDR3 nucleotide sequence: TGTGCCAGCAGCCAATGGGGGGGTACGCCCTACGAGCAGTACTTC.

The chain recombines TRBV27 with TRBJ2-1; maybe TRBD1 (5 bases). CDR1 and CDR2 from the germline V gene are MNHEY and SMNVEV (reference sequence). This CDR3 is built from 15 residues. V lost 5 bases to trimming and J lost 7 bases, with 18 bases between them. The chain's CDR3 is CASSQVPPYRNEQFF. Here the CDR3 DNA reads TGTGCCAGCAGTCAGGTACCCCCTTACAGGAATGAGCAGTTCTTC.

This clonotype was found many times. At one boundary the junction diverges from the germline segment, which might be a read error. The chain links TRBV27 to TRBJ2-2; no reliable D call. CDR3 size: 11 residues. Looked up from germline, CDR1 is MNHEY and CDR2 is SMNVEV (reference sequence). The CDR3 bases are TGTGCCAGCAGCTTATCCGGGGAGCTGTTTTTT. Translated, it gives CASSLSGELFF.

This clonotype was detected ten times or more. V usage is TRBV5-1 and J usage is TRBJ1-1; possibly TRBD1 for D (5 bases). Trimming removed 0 bases at V and 4 bases at J, with 7 bases between. This CDR3 is built from 13 residues. The V gene's germline CDR1 is SGHRS and CDR2 YFSETQ. This CDR3 reads CASSLGGATEAFF. The CDR3 DNA follows: TGCGCCAGCAGCTTGGGAGGGGCCACTGAAGCTTTCTTT.

This clonotype has ten or more counts. This chain links TRBV29-1 with TRBJ2-2; no clear D. Between the trimmed V and J ends, which lost 0 bases and 1 base, there was a span of 9 bases. Per the germline V gene, CDR1 is SQVTM and CDR2 is ANQGSEA. CDR3 length: 15 amino acids. CDR3 nucleotide sequence: TGCAGCGTTGAAGATGCAAGAATGAACACCGGGGAGCTGTTTTTT. Its protein is CSVEDARMNTGELFF.

For the CDR3, the DNA is TGTGCCAGCAGTCTACTAGCGGGCCCCTACAATGAGCAGTTCTTC. Translation: CASSLLAGPYNEQFF. The chain combines TRBV6-5 with TRBJ2-1; 9 positions agree with TRBD2. The CDR3 has 15 residues. Germline loops: CDR1 MNHEY, CDR2 SVGAGI. V dropped 5 bases and J dropped 2; count of bases not matched to a gene: 4.

This clonotype was seen ten or more times. This sequence joins TRBV5-6 and TRBJ2-7; 10 positions match TRBD2. The junction had 7 bases not matched to a gene; V was cut back by 1 base and J by 3 bases. The CDR3 consists of 16 residues. Germline CDR1 and CDR2: SGHDT and YYEEEE. CDR3 residues: CASSLSSGSNFYEQYF. The CDR3 bases are TGTGCCAGCAGCTTGTCTAGCGGGAGCAATTTCTACGAGCAGTACTTC.

This clonotype has just a few counts. The chain employs TRBV7-8 and TRBJ2-7; 11 bases match TRBD2. The CDR3 sequence is 15 residues long. CDR1 and CDR2 (germline): SGHVS, FQNEAQ. V lost 1 base to trimming and J lost 6 bases; unmatched junction nucleotides: 5. In DNA form, the CDR3 reads TGTGCCAGCAGCTTAGTAGCGGGGGGGCCGGGCGAGCAGTACTTC. This gives the protein CASSLVAGGPGEQYF.

This clonotype was seen a few times. This rearrangement joins TRBV7-6 to TRBJ2-3; D remains unclear. The CDR3 spans 16 residues. Germline assignment: CDR1 SGHVS and CDR2 FNYEAQ. V was shortened by 5 bases and J by 2 bases, with 17 bases between the two germline ends. CDR3 coding DNA: TGTGCCAGCAGCCCTTCGCCGACCAGACCCACAGATACGCAGTATTTT. Translation gives CASSPSPTRPTDTQYF.